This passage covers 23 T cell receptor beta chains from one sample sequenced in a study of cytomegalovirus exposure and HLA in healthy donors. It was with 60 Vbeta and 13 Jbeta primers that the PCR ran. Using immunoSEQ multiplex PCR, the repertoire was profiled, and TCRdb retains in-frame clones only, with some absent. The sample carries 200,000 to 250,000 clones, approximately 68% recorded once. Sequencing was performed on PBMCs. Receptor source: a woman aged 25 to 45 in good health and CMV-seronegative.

This CDR3 is CAWRMPGPYYEQYF. DNA for the CDR3: TGTGCCTGGAGGATGCCAGGGCCGTATTACGAGCAGTACTTC. This rearrangement joins TRBV30 to TRBJ2-7; D is perhaps TRBD1 (5 bases). The CDR3 is made up of 14 amino acids. Germline CDR1 is GTSNPN and CDR2 is SVGIG (reference sequence). With 3 bases removed from V and 4 bases from J, the gap between germline ends came to 16 bases.

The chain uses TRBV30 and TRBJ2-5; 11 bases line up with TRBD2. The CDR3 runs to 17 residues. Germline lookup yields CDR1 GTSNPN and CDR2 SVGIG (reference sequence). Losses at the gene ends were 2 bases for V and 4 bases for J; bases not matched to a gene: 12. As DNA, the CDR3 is TGTGCCTGGAGTCCTACGATATTAGCGGGAGGGGGAGAGACCCAGTACTTC. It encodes CAWSPTILAGGGETQYF.

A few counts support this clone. The CDR3 region has the DNA TGTGCCAGTAGTATAGACCGATCCCCGTCCGCGGAGCAGTTCTTC. Translated, it gives CASSIDRSPSAEQFF. V usage is TRBV19 and J usage is TRBJ2-1; unclear D gene. The CDR3 runs to 15 residues. With 0 bases removed from V and 10 bases from J, the gap between germline ends came to 16 bases. CDR1 and CDR2 from the germline V gene are LNHDA and SQIVND (reference sequence).

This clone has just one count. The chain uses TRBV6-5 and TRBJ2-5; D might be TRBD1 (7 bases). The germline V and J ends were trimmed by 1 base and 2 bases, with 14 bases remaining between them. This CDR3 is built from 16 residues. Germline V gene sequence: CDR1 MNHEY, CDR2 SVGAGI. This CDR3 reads CASSYYSTGRQETQYF. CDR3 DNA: TGTGCCAGCAGTTACTATTCGACAGGGAGGCAAGAGACCCAGTACTTC.

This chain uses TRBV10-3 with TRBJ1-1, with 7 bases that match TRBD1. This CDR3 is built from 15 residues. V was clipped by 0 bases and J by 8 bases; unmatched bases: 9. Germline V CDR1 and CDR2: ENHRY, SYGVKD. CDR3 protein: CAISESIIRTGEAFF. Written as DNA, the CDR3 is TGTGCCATCAGTGAGTCGATTATTAGGACAGGAGAAGCTTTCTTT.

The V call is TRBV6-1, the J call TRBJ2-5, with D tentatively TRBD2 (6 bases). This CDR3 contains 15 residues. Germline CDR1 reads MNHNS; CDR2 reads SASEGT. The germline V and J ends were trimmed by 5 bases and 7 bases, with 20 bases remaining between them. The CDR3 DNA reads TGTGCCAGCAGTTCACCGGGACTCAGTCGAGGGACCCAGTACTTC. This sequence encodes CASSSPGLSRGTQYF.

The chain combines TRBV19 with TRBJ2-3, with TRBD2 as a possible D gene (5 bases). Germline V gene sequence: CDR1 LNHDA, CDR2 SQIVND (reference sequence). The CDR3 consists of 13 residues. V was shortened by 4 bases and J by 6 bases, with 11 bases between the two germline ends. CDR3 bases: TGTGCCAGTAGTACGGGGTTCGGGGATACGCAGTATTTT. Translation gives CASSTGFGDTQYF.

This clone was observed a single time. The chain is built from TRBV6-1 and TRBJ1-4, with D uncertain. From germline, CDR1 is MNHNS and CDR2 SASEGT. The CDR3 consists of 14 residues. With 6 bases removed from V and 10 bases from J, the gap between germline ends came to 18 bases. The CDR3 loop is CASRVGGRGGKLFF. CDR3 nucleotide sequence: TGTGCCAGCAGGGTGGGCGGCCGGGGAGGAAAACTGTTTTTT.

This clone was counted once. The CDR3 spells CASSQDGGSNTDTQYF. In DNA, the CDR3 is TGTGCCAGCAGCCAAGACGGCGGGAGCAACACAGATACGCAGTATTTT. J is TRBJ2-3 and V is TRBV4-2, with 7 bases identical to TRBD2. There are 16 residues in the CDR3. CDR1 and CDR2 (germline): LGHNA, YNFKEQ. With 0 bases clipped from V and 2 bases from J, the junction kept 5 bases outside the gene matches.

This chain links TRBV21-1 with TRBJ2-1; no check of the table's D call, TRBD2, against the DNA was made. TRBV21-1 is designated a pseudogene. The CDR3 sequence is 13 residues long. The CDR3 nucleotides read TGTGCCACCTTAGCGGGGGAGGAGGATGAGCAGTTCTTC. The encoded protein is CATLAGEEDEQFF.

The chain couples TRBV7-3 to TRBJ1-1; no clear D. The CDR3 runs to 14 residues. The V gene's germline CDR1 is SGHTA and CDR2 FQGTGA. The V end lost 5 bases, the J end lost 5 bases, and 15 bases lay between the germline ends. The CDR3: CASSPSGGGTEAFF. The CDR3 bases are TGTGCCAGCAGCCCCTCGGGAGGTGGGACTGAAGCTTTCTTT.

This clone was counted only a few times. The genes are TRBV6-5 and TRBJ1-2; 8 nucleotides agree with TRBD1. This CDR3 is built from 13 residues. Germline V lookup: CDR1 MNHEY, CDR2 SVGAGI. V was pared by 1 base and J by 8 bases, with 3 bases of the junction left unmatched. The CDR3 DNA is TGTGCCAGCAGTTACTTAACAGGGGGAGGCTACACCTTC. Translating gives CASSYLTGGGYTF.

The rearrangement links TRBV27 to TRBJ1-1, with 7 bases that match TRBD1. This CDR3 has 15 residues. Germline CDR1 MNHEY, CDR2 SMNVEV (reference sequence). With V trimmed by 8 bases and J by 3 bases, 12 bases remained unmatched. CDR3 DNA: TGTGCCAGCGGTCTTCCCGGGAGGGGGCACACTGAAGCTTTCTTT. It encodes CASGLPGRGHTEAFF.

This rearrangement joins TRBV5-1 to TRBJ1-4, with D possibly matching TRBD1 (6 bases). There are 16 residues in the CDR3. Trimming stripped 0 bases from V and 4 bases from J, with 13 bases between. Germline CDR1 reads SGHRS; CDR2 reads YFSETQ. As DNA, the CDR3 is TGCGCCAGCAGCTTGGACGGGACACGTAGTAATGAAAAACTGTTTTTT. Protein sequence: CASSLDGTRSNEKLFF.

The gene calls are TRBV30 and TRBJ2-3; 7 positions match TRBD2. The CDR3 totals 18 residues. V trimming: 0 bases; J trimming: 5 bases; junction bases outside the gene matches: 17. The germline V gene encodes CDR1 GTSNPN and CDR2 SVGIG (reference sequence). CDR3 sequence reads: CAWSVFGLWEGGQDTQYF. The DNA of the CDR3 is TGTGCCTGGAGTGTATTTGGATTGTGGGAGGGCGGGCAAGATACGCAGTATTTT. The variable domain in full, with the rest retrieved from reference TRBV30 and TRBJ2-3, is SQTIHQWPATLVQPVGSPLSLECTVEGTSNPNLYWYRQAAGRGLQLLFYSVGIGQISSEVPQNLSASRPQDRQFILSSKKLLLSDSGFYLCAWSVFGLWEGGQDTQYFGPGTRLTVL.

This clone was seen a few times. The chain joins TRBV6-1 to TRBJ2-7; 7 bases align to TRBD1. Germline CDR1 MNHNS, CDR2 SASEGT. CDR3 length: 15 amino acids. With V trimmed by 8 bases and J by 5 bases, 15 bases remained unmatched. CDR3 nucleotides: TGTGCCAGCTGGGGGCTACAGACAGGGATGAACGAGCAGTACTTC. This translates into CASWGLQTGMNEQYF.

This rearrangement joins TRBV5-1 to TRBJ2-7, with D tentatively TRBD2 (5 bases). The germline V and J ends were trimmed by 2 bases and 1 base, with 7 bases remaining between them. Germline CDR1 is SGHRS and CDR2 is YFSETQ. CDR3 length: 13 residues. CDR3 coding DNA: TGCGCCAGCAGCTTACGGGATTCCTACGAGCAGTACTTC. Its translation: CASSLRDSYEQYF.

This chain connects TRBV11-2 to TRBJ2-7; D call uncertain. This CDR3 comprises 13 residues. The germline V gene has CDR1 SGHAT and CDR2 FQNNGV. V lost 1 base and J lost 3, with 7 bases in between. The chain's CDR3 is CASSLGNSYEQYF. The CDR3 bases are TGTGCCAGCAGCTTAGGAAACAGCTACGAGCAGTACTTC.

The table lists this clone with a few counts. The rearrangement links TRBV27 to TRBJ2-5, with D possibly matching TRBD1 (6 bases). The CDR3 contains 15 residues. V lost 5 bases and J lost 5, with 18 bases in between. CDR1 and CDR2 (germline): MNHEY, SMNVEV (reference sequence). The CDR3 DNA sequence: TGTGCCAGCAGTCCTAACAGGGTCACCGGGGAGACCCAGTACTTC. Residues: CASSPNRVTGETQYF.

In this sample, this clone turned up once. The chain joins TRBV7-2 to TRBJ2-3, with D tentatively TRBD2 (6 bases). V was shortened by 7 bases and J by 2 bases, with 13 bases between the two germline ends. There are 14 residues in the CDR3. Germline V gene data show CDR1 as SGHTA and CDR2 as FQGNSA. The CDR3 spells CASTTGLHTDTQYF. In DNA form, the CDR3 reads TGTGCCAGCACGACGGGACTTCACACAGATACGCAGTATTTT.

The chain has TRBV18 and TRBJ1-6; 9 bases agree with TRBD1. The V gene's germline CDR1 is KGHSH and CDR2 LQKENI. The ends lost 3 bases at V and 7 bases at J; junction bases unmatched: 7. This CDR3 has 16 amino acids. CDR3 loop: CASSPLNRGQNSPLHF. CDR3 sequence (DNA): TGTGCCAGCTCACCTCTTAACAGGGGGCAGAATTCACCCCTCCACTTT.

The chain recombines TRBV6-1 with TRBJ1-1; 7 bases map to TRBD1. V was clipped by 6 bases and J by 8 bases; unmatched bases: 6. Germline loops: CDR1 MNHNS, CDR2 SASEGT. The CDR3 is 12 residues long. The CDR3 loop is CASRGDSREAFF. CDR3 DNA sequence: TGTGCCAGCAGGGGGGACAGCCGAGAAGCTTTCTTT.

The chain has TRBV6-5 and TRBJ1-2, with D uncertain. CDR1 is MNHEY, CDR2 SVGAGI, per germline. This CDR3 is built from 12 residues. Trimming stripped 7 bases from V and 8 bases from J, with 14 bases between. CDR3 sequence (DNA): TGTGCCAGCACCACCGACGCAGGCGGCTACACCTTC. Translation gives CASTTDAGGYTF.